What follows are 3 T cell receptor beta chains derived from one specimen sequenced in a study of cytomegalovirus exposure and HLA in healthy donors. The repertoire was sequenced with immunoSEQ multiplex PCR; TCRdb's copy has only in-frame clones and lacks some. The sample consists of about 200,000 clones, around four fifths of them appearing once. Sequenced material: PBMCs. These receptor sequences come from a woman under 30 in good health and CMV-seronegative.

This chain joins TRBV5-6 and TRBJ2-1; 10 bases are a match to TRBD2. This CDR3 comprises 17 residues. CDR1 is SGHDT and CDR2 is YYEEEE in the germline V gene. The V and J ends lost 4 bases and 0 bases, in that order; junction bases with no gene match: 7. CDR3 coding DNA: TGTGCCAGCAGCCTGAGGGGACTAGCGAGCTCCTACAATGAGCAGTTCTTC. Encoded protein: CASSLRGLASSYNEQFF.

V usage is TRBV6-5 and J usage is TRBJ1-1; D call uncertain. Deletions cut 7 bases from V and 7 bases from J, with 10 bases between. Looked up from germline, CDR1 is MNHEY and CDR2 is SVGAGI. The CDR3 consists of 11 residues. CDR3 loop: CASNDRNEAFF. The CDR3 nucleotides read TGTGCCAGCAACGACCGTAATGAAGCTTTCTTT.

This clone came up a few times. This chain joins TRBV19 and TRBJ2-7; TRBD1 is a possible D gene (5 bases). The length of the CDR3 is 13 residues. The V and J ends lost 6 bases and 0 bases respectively, with 9 bases between them. Germline V gene lookup returns CDR1 LNHDA and CDR2 SQIVND (reference sequence). This CDR3 is CASSPDTSYEQYF. The CDR3 nucleotides read TGTGCCAGTAGCCCGGACACCTCCTACGAGCAGTACTTC.